This record covers a single TCR beta chain. This sample is part of a study of blood T cell repertoires in COVID-19. Overall study: T cells, B-cell-depleted T cells, or PBMCs supplied cDNA or gDNA.

Per the original data handling: Amplification with reference gene primers provided the estimates of nucleated cell counts. TCRdb's copy holds only in-frame clones and misses some; the assay was immunoSEQ multiplex PCR. V, J and clone size were drawn from that table, and D and trimming were deduced from the DNA. The sample lists 230,000 or so clones, approximately 89% occurring once. Participants spanned ages about 18 to 90 years and resided in 20 to 25 US areas. The CDR3 has 14 amino acids. Trimming cost V 3 bases and J 2 bases; bases outside gene matches: 1. Germline CDR1 reads LNHDA; CDR2 reads SQIVND (reference sequence).

This sequence originates from a middle-aged woman with acute COVID-19. The chain is built from TRBV19 and TRBJ1-3; 7 nucleotides align to TRBD1. The specimen was PBMCs or T cells enriched from blood (not recorded which). The CDR3 is CASSIGTAGNTIYF. The CDR3 nucleotides read TGTGCCAGTAGTATCGGGACAGCTGGAAACACCATATATTTT. Variable domain in full (rest from reference TRBV19 and TRBJ1-3): DGGITQSPKYLFRKEGQNVTLSCEQNLNHDAMYWYRQDPGQGLRLIYYSQIVNDFQKGDIAEGYSVSREKKESFPLTVTSAQKNPTAFYLCASSIGTAGNTIYFGEGSWLTVV.